The 11 T cell receptor beta chains below all came from one sample that was sequenced in a study of cytotoxic CD8 clonotypes in ibrutinib-treated CLL (dated by TCRdb to the early 2020s). The time point label, read with the paper, signifies: approximately 11 months on ibrutinib. Library preparation was by the immunoSEQ multiplex PCR assay. TCRdb took over this immuneACCESS table, retaining in-frame rearrangements with V and J assigned. Such tables are incomplete; in checked studies, under half of the missing clones stem from an unresolved V gene, and the remainder is unexplained. The sample table holds some 93,000 clones, of which 70% to 80% were seen once. The leading ten clones occupy about 34% of the sample. Specimen: PBMCs, collected after 12 months of ibrutinib treatment. These receptors all come from a human donor with chronic lymphocytic leukemia.

The V gene is TRBV6-1, the J gene TRBJ1-1; D is undetermined. The V gene lost 8 bases and the J gene lost 6 bases, with 19 bases spanning the gap. CDR3 length: 14 residues. Germline values: CDR1 MNHNS, CDR2 SASEGT. Written as DNA, the CDR3 is TGTGCCAGCGGACTTATGGCGTTTATGCCTGAAGCTTTCTTT. Amino acids: CASGLMAFMPEAFF.

The chain joins TRBV11-2 to TRBJ1-3; 7 bases fit TRBD1. The germline gives CDR1 SGHAT, CDR2 FQNNGV. The CDR3 loop spans 16 amino acids. Trimming took 1 base from V and 0 from J; bases not matched to a gene: 3. CDR3 DNA sequence: TGTGCCAGCAGCTTAGGGACAGGCCACTCTGGAAACACCATATATTTT. It translates to CASSLGTGHSGNTIYF.

The table lists this clone with a few counts. This chain joins TRBV7-2 and TRBJ1-1; no clear D. Trimming pared 5 bases from V and 9 bases from J, leaving 16 bases between. Germline loops: CDR1 SGHTA, CDR2 FQGNSA. This CDR3 comprises 13 residues. The CDR3 coding sequence is TGTGCCAGCAGCCGTTCTGAGGGTCAGAAAGCTTTCTTT. Residues: CASSRSEGQKAFF.

The chain has TRBV5-4 and TRBJ2-7; a weak D match, TRBD1 (5 bases). Germline V gives CDR1 SGHNT, CDR2 YYREEE (reference sequence). This CDR3 has 13 residues. Deletions cut 2 bases from V and 5 bases from J, with 11 bases between. The DNA of the CDR3 is TGTGCCAGCAGCTTTTTAGGGGCCGACGAGCAGTACTTC. Translated, it gives CASSFLGADEQYF.

This clone has only a few counts. The chain joins TRBV4-2 to TRBJ1-2, with 9 bases fitting TRBD1. In germline, CDR1 is LGHNA, CDR2 YNFKEQ. V dropped 2 bases and J dropped 7; count of bases not matched to a gene: 8. The CDR3 is 15 amino acids. CDR3 residues: CASSQSKGQGGGYTF. CDR3 sequence (DNA): TGTGCCAGCAGCCAAAGTAAGGGACAGGGCGGTGGCTACACCTTC.

The rearrangement uses TRBV28 and TRBJ1-4, with D perhaps TRBD1 (5 bases). The CDR3 has 16 amino acids. Germline values: CDR1 MDHEN, CDR2 SYDVKM. The V end was cut by 6 bases, the J end by 4 bases, with 18 bases between. The CDR3 DNA sequence: TGTGCCAGCAGCCCCCTGGTCGGGGGTAATAATGAAAAACTGTTTTTT. As protein: CASSPLVGGNNEKLFF.

This chain links TRBV18 with TRBJ1-5, with D hard to call. This CDR3 comprises 16 residues. Germline values: CDR1 KGHSH, CDR2 LQKENI. V was trimmed by 0 bases and J by 0 bases, leaving 9 bases between them. The CDR3 loop is CASSPPTTNSNQPQHF. DNA of the CDR3: TGTGCCAGCTCACCACCCACAACTAATAGCAATCAGCCCCAGCATTTT.

The chain combines TRBV5-1 with TRBJ1-3; 11 nucleotides agree with TRBD1. The trim removed 7 bases at V and 0 bases at J, leaving 6 bases unmatched. The germline V gene encodes CDR1 SGHRS and CDR2 YFSETQ. The CDR3 spans 16 residues. CDR3 amino acids: CASAGTGGTSGNTIYF. CDR3 nucleotides: TGCGCCAGCGCCGGGACAGGGGGTACCTCTGGAAACACCATATATTTT.

The V call is TRBV7-6, the J call TRBJ2-3; TRBD2 matches at 7 bases. The V gene end was trimmed by 3 bases and the J gene end by 4 bases; junction bases not matched to a gene: 10. The germline gives CDR1 SGHVS, CDR2 FNYEAQ. CDR3 length equals 16 residues. The CDR3 loop is CASSFSMRGSADTQYF. CDR3 in DNA: TGTGCCAGCAGCTTTTCGATGCGGGGGTCCGCAGATACGCAGTATTTT.

This chain uses TRBV5-1 with TRBJ2-7; 11 bases are shared with TRBD2. The germline CDR1 and CDR2 sequences are SGHRS and YFSETQ. This CDR3 is 15 amino acids long. The junction had 11 bases not matched to a gene; V was cut back by 6 bases and J by 6 bases. The chain's CDR3 is CASNPSGGIMVEQYF. CDR3 coding DNA: TGCGCCAGCAACCCTAGCGGGGGGATTATGGTCGAGCAGTACTTC.

CDR3 protein: CASSSTSVGQLSPLHF. The CDR3 DNA is TGTGCCAGCAGTTCCACGTCAGTGGGACAGCTCTCGCCCCTCCACTTT. The chain employs TRBV6-5 and TRBJ1-6, with 7 bases fitting TRBD1. The germline gives CDR1 MNHEY, CDR2 SVGAGI. This CDR3 is 16 amino acids long. V lost 4 bases and J lost 13; bases outside the gene matches: 16.